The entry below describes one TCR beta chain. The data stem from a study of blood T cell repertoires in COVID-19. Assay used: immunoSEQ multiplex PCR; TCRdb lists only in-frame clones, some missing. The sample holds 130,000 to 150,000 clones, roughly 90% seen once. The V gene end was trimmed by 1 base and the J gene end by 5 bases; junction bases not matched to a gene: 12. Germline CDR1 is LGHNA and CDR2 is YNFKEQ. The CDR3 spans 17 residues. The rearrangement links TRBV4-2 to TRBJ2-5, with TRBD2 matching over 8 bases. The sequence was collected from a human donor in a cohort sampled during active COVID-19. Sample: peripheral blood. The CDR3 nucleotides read TGTGCCAGCAGCCAAGGGGGCGGAATAGCGGGATCCGAGACCCAGTACTTC. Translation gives CASSQGGGIAGSETQYF.